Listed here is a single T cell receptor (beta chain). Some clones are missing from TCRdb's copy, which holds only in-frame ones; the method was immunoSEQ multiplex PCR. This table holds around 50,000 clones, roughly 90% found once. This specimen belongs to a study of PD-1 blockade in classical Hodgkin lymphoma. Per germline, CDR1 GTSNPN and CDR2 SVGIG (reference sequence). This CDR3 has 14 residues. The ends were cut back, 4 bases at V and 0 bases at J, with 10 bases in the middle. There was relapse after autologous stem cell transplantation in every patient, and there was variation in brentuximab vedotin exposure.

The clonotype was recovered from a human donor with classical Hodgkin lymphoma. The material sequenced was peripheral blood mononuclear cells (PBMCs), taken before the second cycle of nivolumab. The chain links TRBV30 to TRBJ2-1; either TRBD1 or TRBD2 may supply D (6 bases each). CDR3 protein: CAWNEGGSYNEQFF. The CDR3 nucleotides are TGTGCCTGGAATGAGGGGGGCTCCTACAATGAGCAGTTCTTC.